These 23 T cell receptor beta chains share one sample of origin, sequenced in a study of blood T cells in healthy people across ages. For the second PCR, which ran for about 6 to 11 cycles, a sample-barcoded 5' primer and a J-beta primer mix were used. From the 5' RACE reads, TCRdb called clonotypes with MiXCR, one entry per CDR3 protein. The sample lists fewer than 2,000,000 distinct CDR3 sequences, about 35% seen once, with approximately 10% in the top ten. The sequencing input was blood. All receptors derive from a woman aged 25 to 45 in good health.

The chain employs TRBV5-1 and TRBJ2-1; 9 positions match TRBD2. J gave up 4 bases and V 3 bases, and 5 bases lay outside the gene matches. The CDR3 covers 15 residues. The germline V gene encodes CDR1 SGHRS and CDR2 YFSETQ. This CDR3 reads CASSSASGTYNEQFF. CDR3 nucleotides: TGCGCCAGCAGCTCAGCTAGCGGGACGTACAATGAGCAGTTCTTC.

This chain links TRBV6-1 with TRBJ2-1; 13 bases are a match to TRBD2. The CDR3 runs to 16 residues. J lost 5 bases, V lost 6 bases, and 7 bases had no gene match. From germline, CDR1 is MNHNS and CDR2 SASEGT. This CDR3 is CASRRAGTSGNNEQFF. DNA for the CDR3: TGTGCCAGCAGACGGGCCGGGACTAGCGGGAACAATGAGCAGTTCTTC.

The CDR3 sequence is CASSQEGLLTDTQYF. Here the CDR3 DNA reads TGTGCCAGCAGCCAAGAGGGACTCCTCACAGATACGCAGTATTTT. The V and J genes are TRBV3-1 and TRBJ2-3; D possibly corresponds to TRBD2 (6 bases). In germline, CDR1 is LGHDT, CDR2 YNNKEL (reference sequence). This CDR3 has 15 amino acids. V was trimmed by 0 bases and J by 2 bases, leaving 9 bases between them.

This clonotype was seen a few times. V is TRBV20-1 and J is TRBJ2-7; D is undetermined. Germline V gene data show CDR1 as DFQATT and CDR2 as SNEGSKA (reference sequence). Trimming cost V 6 bases and J 0 bases, with 15 bases left between them. The CDR3 covers 14 residues. The CDR3 DNA follows: TGCAGTGCAAGCAGGCTCGCGAGCTCCTACGAGCAGTACTTC. The encoded protein is CSASRLASSYEQYF.

The V call is TRBV20-1, the J call TRBJ1-2; unclear D gene. V lost 8 bases to trimming and J lost 5 bases, with 15 bases between them. From germline, CDR1 is DFQATT and CDR2 SNEGSKA (reference sequence). The CDR3 has 12 amino acids. CDR3 sequence: CSSPGARYGYTF. CDR3 DNA: TGCAGTTCCCCGGGCGCGAGGTATGGCTACACCTTC.

This clonotype has a single count. The chain carries TRBV20-1 and TRBJ2-7; TRBD2 matches at 8 bases. Germline CDR1 DFQATT, CDR2 SNEGSKA (reference sequence). J gave up 3 bases and V 0 bases, and 7 bases lay outside the gene matches. CDR3 length equals 15 residues. This CDR3 is CSARDARLAIYEQYF. The CDR3 DNA is TGCAGTGCTAGAGATGCGCGACTAGCGATCTACGAGCAGTACTTC.

This clonotype occurred many times. The V call is TRBV11-2, the J call TRBJ2-3, with D maybe TRBD2 (7 bases). There are 14 residues in the CDR3. V shed 6 bases and J shed 2 bases, with 12 bases lying between them. Per germline, CDR1 SGHAT and CDR2 FQNNGV. CDR3 bases: TGTGCCAGCAGTCCTCGGGGGGCCACAGATACGCAGTATTTT. Translating gives CASSPRGATDTQYF.

The rearrangement links TRBV7-2 to TRBJ2-5; no clear D. V gave up 2 bases and J gave up 11 bases, with 15 bases separating them. Germline V gene lookup returns CDR1 SGHTA and CDR2 FQGNSA. This CDR3 contains 13 residues. The CDR3 reads CASSLILLGRQYF. The CDR3 nucleotides are TGTGCCAGCAGCTTAATCCTCTTGGGCCGGCAGTACTTC.

V gene TRBV7-9 combines with J gene TRBJ2-5; 7 positions agree with TRBD2. Trimming removed 6 bases from V and 1 base from J; junction bases left unmatched: 11. The CDR3 runs 16 residues. Germline V gene sequence: CDR1 SEHNR, CDR2 FQNEAQ (reference sequence). Here the CDR3 reads CASSQRLAPFQETQYF. As DNA, the CDR3 is TGTGCCAGCAGTCAACGACTAGCACCGTTCCAAGAGACCCAGTACTTC.

This clonotype was recorded a few times. The chain joins TRBV7-8 to TRBJ2-3; 14 nucleotides match TRBD2. This CDR3 has 18 residues. V lost 5 bases and J lost 3; bases outside the gene matches: 10. Germline V gene sequence: CDR1 SGHVS, CDR2 FQNEAQ. The CDR3 loop reads CASSLRFRTSGGTDTQYF. The DNA for the CDR3 is TGTGCCAGCAGCCTCCGTTTTAGGACTAGCGGGGGGACAGATACGCAGTATTTT.

V and J are TRBV20-1 and TRBJ2-3, with 10 bases aligning to TRBD2. Germline CDR1 DFQATT, CDR2 SNEGSKA (reference sequence). V dropped 6 bases and J dropped 5; count of bases not matched to a gene: 11. The CDR3 loop spans 15 amino acids. For the CDR3, the DNA is TGCAGTGCCCGGGACTCTAGCGGGGGTAGAGATACGCAGTATTTT. This translates into CSARDSSGGRDTQYF.

This chain connects TRBV7-2 to TRBJ2-3; maybe TRBD2 (7 bases). CDR3 length: 16 residues. V was shortened by 3 bases and J by 5 bases, with 18 bases between the two germline ends. CDR1 is SGHTA and CDR2 is FQGNSA in the germline V gene. The CDR3 spells CASSFGGAVRKDTQYF. The CDR3 coding sequence is TGTGCCAGCAGCTTTGGGGGGGCCGTGAGAAAAGATACGCAGTATTTT.

This clonotype showed up just a few times. The rearrangement joins TRBV7-3 to TRBJ2-7; perhaps D is TRBD1 or TRBD2 (5 bases each). The J call is uncertain, as TRBJ2-5 better fits the DNA end. CDR1 and CDR2 from the germline V gene are SGHTA and FQGTGA. The CDR3 loop spans 13 amino acids. The CDR3 here is CASSFTEGQTQYF. Here the CDR3 DNA reads TGTGCCAGCAGCTTCACTGAGGGGCAGACCCAGTACTTC.

The rearrangement joins TRBV6-2 or TRBV6-3 to TRBJ2-5, with TRBD2 matching over 8 bases. CDR1 and CDR2 from the germline V gene are MNHEY and SVGEGT. This CDR3 contains 17 residues. V lost 0 bases, J lost 1 base, and 7 bases stayed unmatched. CDR3 in amino acids: CASSYSRQRGIQETQYF. DNA for the CDR3: TGTGCCAGCAGTTACTCGAGGCAGCGGGGGATCCAAGAGACCCAGTACTTC.

In its sample, this clonotype was seen a few times. This chain links TRBV6-2 or TRBV6-3 with TRBJ2-3; the match to TRBD2 covers 9 bases. CDR1 MNHEY and CDR2 SVGEGT come from the germline V gene. V shed 0 bases, J shed 1 base, and the junction held 2 bases outside the gene matches. The CDR3 runs to 16 residues. The CDR3: CASSYSSGGRTDTQYF. DNA of the CDR3: TGTGCCAGCAGTTACTCGAGCGGGGGGCGCACAGATACGCAGTATTTT.

This clonotype was detected a few times. The rearrangement uses TRBV27 and TRBJ2-1; D is undetermined. The CDR3 has 15 amino acids. Germline-derived CDR1 and CDR2 are MNHEY and SMNVEV (reference sequence). V gave up 5 bases and J gave up 4 bases, with 15 bases separating them. The CDR3 coding sequence is TGTGCCAGCAGTCCCATGTCGGAGACGTACAATGAGCAGTTCTTC. Its translation is CASSPMSETYNEQFF.

The V and J genes are TRBV6-1 and TRBJ1-5; weak D call: TRBD1 (5 bases). The germline CDR1 and CDR2 sequences are MNHNS and SASEGT. V was pared by 1 base and J by 5 bases, with 9 bases between. The CDR3 length is 14 residues. The CDR3 spells CASSEVLGDQPQHF. In DNA form, the CDR3 reads TGTGCCAGCAGTGAAGTATTAGGGGATCAGCCCCAGCATTTT.

The table lists this clonotype with a count of one. The J gene is TRBJ1-2, the V gene TRBV20-1; D possibly corresponds to TRBD1 (6 bases). This CDR3 is 14 amino acids long. V lost 3 bases and J 1 base, leaving 12 bases between the germline ends. From germline, CDR1 is DFQATT and CDR2 SNEGSKA (reference sequence). CDR3 sequence reads: CSARGGELNYGYTF. In DNA, the CDR3 is TGCAGTGCTAGGGGGGGCGAGCTTAACTATGGCTACACCTTC.

This clonotype turned up a few times. The V call is TRBV5-6, the J call TRBJ2-7, with TRBD2 matching 9 bases. CDR1 SGHDT and CDR2 YYEEEE come from the germline V gene. The V segment lost 2 bases and the J segment 5 bases; nucleotides outside the gene matches: 5. The CDR3 is 14 residues long. Written as DNA, the CDR3 is TGTGCCAGCAGCTTAGGCGGGGGGGCGGACGAGCAGTACTTC. Its protein is CASSLGGGADEQYF.

Notes on this clonotype: At one of its ends the junction is not consistent with the germline gene, which may arise from a read error. This chain joins TRBV6-1 and TRBJ2-3; a weak D match, TRBD2 (5 bases). The CDR3 spans 15 residues. CDR1 is MNHNS and CDR2 is SASEGT in the germline V gene. CDR3 in amino acids: CAGSDVGGSTDTQYF. The CDR3 bases are TGTGCCGGCAGTGATGTTGGCGGGAGCACAGATACGCAGTATTTT.

This clonotype appeared many times. One junction end does not reproduce the germline sequence, and a read error may be involved. This sequence joins TRBV18 and TRBJ2-7, with D maybe TRBD1 (6 bases). Germline V lookup: CDR1 KGHSH, CDR2 LQKENI. The CDR3 loop spans 13 amino acids. The CDR3 DNA reads TGCGCCAGCAGCCCCCCGGGACAATACGAGCAGTACTTC. Residues: CASSPPGQYEQYF.

As to this clonotype: A read error is possible here, since a much larger clone lies one base away. The chain employs TRBV5-1 and TRBJ1-2; 9 positions agree with TRBD1. Germline assignment: CDR1 SGHRS and CDR2 YFSETQ. The CDR3 is 14 residues long. The CDR3 protein is CANSLEGQGRGYTF. DNA of the CDR3: TGCGCCAACAGCTTGGAGGGACAGGGTCGGGGCTACACCTTC.

A note on this clonotype: A read error may account for a junction end that differs from germline. The V call is TRBV20-1, the J call TRBJ2-7; D remains ambiguous. Germline CDR1 is DFQATT and CDR2 is SNEGSKA (reference sequence). The CDR3 has 16 residues. CDR3 DNA sequence: TGCAGTGCCAGAGTCGTAAGCCGAGGCGGAATCTACGAGCAGTACTTC. As protein: CSARVVSRGGIYEQYF.